A single sample gave rise to the 21 T cell receptor beta chains below, sequenced in a study of patients and donors after allogeneic stem cell transplantation. From the RT-PCR reads, TCRdb called clonotypes with MiXCR, one entry per CDR3 protein. This table holds a few hundred thousand distinct CDR3 sequences, approximately 14% found once. Source material: blood, either unsorted or a sorted T cell fraction (not recorded which). These receptors all stem from a human donor who was either an allogeneic HSCT recipient or a stem cell or donor lymphocyte infusion donor (not recorded which). It is not recorded whose cells these are; they may come from a transplant donor.

The genes are TRBV5-1 and TRBJ1-1, with 10 bases lining up with TRBD1. CDR1 is SGHRS and CDR2 is YFSETQ in the germline V gene. CDR3 length equals 15 residues. Trimming took 2 bases from V and 5 from J; bases not matched to a gene: 6. DNA for the CDR3: TGCGCCAGCAGCTTAAGACGGGACAGGGGTACTGAAGCTTTCTTT. Translation gives CASSLRRDRGTEAFF.

The chain uses TRBV6-5 and TRBJ2-7; TRBD2 agrees at 12 bases. Trimming took 4 bases from V and 0 from J; bases not matched to a gene: 1. Germline CDR1 is MNHEY and CDR2 is SVGAGI. This CDR3 comprises 15 residues. The CDR3 nucleotides are TGTGCCAGCAGTTCTAGCGGGAGGGCCTCCTACGAGCAGTACTTC. It encodes CASSSSGRASYEQYF.

This clonotype was counted between two and nine times. The J gene is TRBJ2-3, the V gene TRBV4-2; D perhaps matches TRBD2 (5 bases). Trimming took 3 bases from V and 2 from J, leaving 9 bases between them. The CDR3 runs 14 residues. Germline CDR1 and CDR2: LGHNA and YNFKEQ. The CDR3 DNA reads TGTGCCAGCAGCCAGGAGCGGAACACAGATACGCAGTATTTT. Translating it yields CASSQERNTDTQYF.

The CDR3 DNA sequence: TGTGCCAGCAGCTTAAGGGCCAGCGGGCGCTCCTACGAGCAGTACTTC. It specifies CASSLRASGRSYEQYF. The rearrangement links TRBV7-2 to TRBJ2-7; a weak D match, TRBD2 (6 bases). V was cut by 2 bases and J by 0 bases, with 14 bases left in between. This CDR3 spans 16 amino acids. Germline V CDR1 and CDR2: SGHTA, FQGNSA.

This clonotype was observed at least ten times. The rearrangement links TRBV10-3 to TRBJ1-3, with a tentative D call TRBD1 (6 bases). CDR3 size: 15 residues. V was trimmed by 3 bases and J by 4 bases, leaving 13 bases between them. Germline CDR1 reads ENHRY; CDR2 reads SYGVKD. The CDR3 region is CAISETGSRGNTIYF. Here the CDR3 DNA reads TGTGCCATCAGTGAAACAGGGAGTAGAGGAAACACCATATATTTT.

The CDR3 sequence: CATALNEAGANVLTF. DNA of the CDR3: TGTGCCACCGCGCTCAATGAAGCTGGGGCCAACGTCCTGACTTTC. The rearrangement links TRBV19 to TRBJ2-6; no clear D. V shed 10 bases and J shed 2 bases, with 15 bases lying between them. The germline gives CDR1 LNHDA, CDR2 SQIVND (reference sequence). The CDR3 consists of 15 residues.

The sample holds a few counts of this clonotype. V gene TRBV2 combines with J gene TRBJ2-7; D gene uncertain. Trimming shortened V by 5 bases and J by 2 bases, and 7 bases separated the two germline ends. The length of the CDR3 is 12 residues. Germline values: CDR1 SNHLY, CDR2 FYNNEI. The CDR3 sequence is CASSLLPYEQYF. As DNA, the CDR3 is TGTGCCAGCAGTCTACTCCCCTACGAGCAGTACTTC.

The sample holds many counts of this clonotype. The chain employs TRBV11-2 and TRBJ1-1; 10 bases map to TRBD1. Germline V gene sequence: CDR1 SGHAT, CDR2 FQNNGV. V trimming: 0 bases; J trimming: 0 bases; junction bases outside the gene matches: 10. This CDR3 has 19 amino acids. The CDR3 sequence: CASSLDSTGQGSMNTEAFF. CDR3 DNA sequence: TGTGCCAGCAGCTTAGATAGCACGGGACAGGGGTCTATGAACACTGAAGCTTTCTTT.

The chain is built from TRBV6-1 and TRBJ1-2, with TRBD1 matching 9 bases. Germline V gives CDR1 MNHNS, CDR2 SASEGT. The CDR3 has 13 residues. V lost 6 bases to trimming and J lost 4 bases; unmatched junction nucleotides: 3. This CDR3 reads CASRRGQGYGYTF. The CDR3, as DNA: TGTGCCAGCAGGAGGGGACAGGGCTATGGCTACACCTTC.

This clonotype has ten or more counts. The chain is built from TRBV12-3 or TRBV12-4 and TRBJ2-7; D is undetermined. The CDR3 runs to 13 residues. V was cut by 1 base and J by 0 bases, with 4 bases left in between. The CDR3 coding sequence is TGTGCCAGCAGTTTAGGGTTCTCCTACGAGCAGTACTTC. Its translation is CASSLGFSYEQYF.

This clonotype has a single count. The J gene is TRBJ2-3, the V gene TRBV9; TRBD2 agrees at 8 bases. The CDR3 sequence is 17 residues long. V shed 3 bases, J shed 1 base, and the junction held 10 bases outside the gene matches. Germline V gene sequence: CDR1 SGDLS, CDR2 YYNGEE. This CDR3 reads CASSAQRGRGGTDTQYF. DNA for the CDR3: TGTGCCAGCAGCGCTCAGAGAGGGCGGGGGGGCACAGATACGCAGTATTTT.

This clonotype showed up just a few times. This chain connects TRBV6-1 to TRBJ2-7, with TRBD2 identical over 11 bases. This CDR3 has 15 residues. V lost 5 bases to trimming and J lost 5 bases; unmatched junction nucleotides: 8. The germline V gene encodes CDR1 MNHNS and CDR2 SASEGT. CDR3 in DNA: TGTGCCAGCAGTCTACTAGCGGGAGCGAGTGACGAGCAGTACTTC. This encodes CASSLLAGASDEQYF.

V gene TRBV6-2 or TRBV6-3 combines with J gene TRBJ2-1, with D perhaps TRBD2 (6 bases). The CDR3 runs 13 residues. Germline V lookup: CDR1 MNHEY, CDR2 SVGEGT. The germline V and J ends were trimmed by 6 bases and 9 bases, with 15 bases remaining between them. CDR3: CASSPSRRGEQFF. For the CDR3, the DNA is TGTGCCAGCAGCCCGAGTCGGAGGGGTGAGCAGTTCTTC.

In this sample, this clonotype turned up a few times. V and J are TRBV5-1 and TRBJ2-2, with TRBD1 matching 11 bases. CDR3 size: 17 residues. Germline CDR1 reads SGHRS; CDR2 reads YFSETQ. With 4 bases clipped from V and 4 bases from J, the junction kept 9 bases outside the gene matches. Here the CDR3 reads CASSSRTGGESTGELFF. The CDR3 bases are TGCGCCAGCAGCAGCCGGACAGGGGGCGAAAGCACCGGGGAGCTGTTTTTT.

Many counts were recorded for this clonotype. V is TRBV12-3 or TRBV12-4 and J is TRBJ2-7; perhaps TRBD2 as D (6 bases). Trimming shortened V by 0 bases and J by 6 bases, and 9 bases separated the two germline ends. CDR3 length: 13 residues. DNA for the CDR3: TGTGCCAGCAGTTTAGCGCCCGGGAGCGAGCAGTACTTC. Translating gives CASSLAPGSEQYF.

The sample holds a few counts of this clonotype. This rearrangement joins TRBV4-1 to TRBJ2-7, with 9 bases lining up with TRBD1. CDR1 MGHRA and CDR2 YSYEKL come from the germline V gene. This CDR3 contains 17 residues. V gave up 1 base and J gave up 3 bases; unmatched junction bases: 10. The DNA of the CDR3 is TGCGCCAGCAGCCAAGCTTGGACCCCGGGACAGGGCTACGAGCAGTACTTC. Protein sequence: CASSQAWTPGQGYEQYF.

This clonotype has more than one count but fewer than ten. The chain couples TRBV27 to TRBJ2-1; 8 bases are a match to TRBD2. The germline gives CDR1 MNHEY, CDR2 SMNVEV (reference sequence). Trimming cost V 6 bases and J 0 bases; bases outside gene matches: 7. This CDR3 contains 16 residues. The CDR3 coding sequence is TGTGCCAGCAGGTCCCAACTAGCGGACTCCTACAATGAGCAGTTCTTC. This sequence encodes CASRSQLADSYNEQFF.

The chain has TRBV2 and TRBJ1-2; D uncertain. V lost 6 bases, J lost 8 bases, and 16 bases lay in between. This CDR3 has 13 amino acids. Germline values: CDR1 SNHLY, CDR2 FYNNEI. In DNA, the CDR3 is TGTGCCAGCAGGGGCGGTGGTGGGCGAGGCTACACCTTC. Translation gives CASRGGGGRGYTF.

The V call is TRBV12-3 or TRBV12-4, the J call TRBJ1-1; D gene unclear. V shed 2 bases and J shed 5 bases, with 12 bases lying between them. CDR3 length equals 14 residues. The CDR3 loop reads CASSLYPGGTEAFF. CDR3 nucleotides: TGTGCCAGCAGTTTATATCCAGGAGGTACTGAAGCTTTCTTT.

The chain couples TRBV5-1 to TRBJ2-5; 7 nucleotides agree with TRBD2. Looked up from germline, CDR1 is SGHRS and CDR2 is YFSETQ. The J segment lost 5 bases and the V segment lost 0 bases, leaving 10 bases of the junction unmatched. The CDR3 loop spans 16 amino acids. The CDR3 here is CASSLAVGGGVETQYF. CDR3 in DNA: TGCGCCAGCAGCTTGGCCGTTGGCGGGGGAGTGGAGACCCAGTACTTC. The whole variable domain, remainder taken from reference TRBV5-1 and TRBJ2-5, is KAGVTQTPRYLIKTRGQQVTLSCSPISGHRSVSWYQQTPGQGLQFLFEYFSETQRNKGNFPGRFSGRQFSNSRSEMNVSTLELGDSALYLCASSLAVGGGVETQYFGPGTRLLVL.

This clonotype was counted only a few times. This chain connects TRBV5-1 to TRBJ2-3, with D perhaps matching TRBD2 (5 bases). Trimming stripped 0 bases from V and 4 bases from J, with 12 bases between. Germline loops: CDR1 SGHRS, CDR2 YFSETQ. This CDR3 contains 15 residues. The DNA for the CDR3 is TGCGCCAGCAGCTTGGAGGGAGTGGACGCAGATACGCAGTATTTT. It yields the protein CASSLEGVDADTQYF.